This TCR beta chain was profiled in a study of CXCR3-negative and CXCR3-positive naive CD8 T cells. The V gene's germline CDR1 is DFQATT and CDR2 SNEGSKA (reference sequence). The CDR3 is 14 amino acids. The study's findings and limits: Cryopreserved cells showed partially decreased CXCR3 expression, and most assays used fresh PBMCs. Both naive subsets had comparably high diversity; memory CD8+ cells much lower. Naive CXCR3-positive and CXCR3-negative cells shared similar TRBV-TRBJ usage, unlike memory cells.

It was by 5' RACE with UMI labels that the TRB cDNA libraries were prepared. With the 5' RACE reads reprocessed, TCRdb shows one record per CDR3 protein and no DNA. The sample table sets out over 35,000 distinct CDR3 sequences. With regard to this clonotype: The target antigen is unknown.

The rearrangement uses TRBV20-1 and TRBJ2-1; TCRdb selects TRBD2, and the lack of DNA leaves this call unchecked. Input material: memory CD8+ T cells from blood. This TCR derives from a human donor in good health. Some clones in this sample may be carry-over from other donors' samples. The CDR3 here is CSARRLAGGNEQFF.